One T cell receptor (beta chain) is described in this entry. Its antigen target is currently unknown. TCRdb records NextSeq 550 as the sequencer. The Human TCR Profiling Kit (MiLaboratory) was used to make UMI-labeled 5' RACE TRB cDNA libraries. cDNA synthesis used the entire amount of extracted RNA, and PCR amplification then used the entire amount of cDNA produced. The libraries were made side by side, with each library going through the same number of PCR cycles. The published analysis was carried out like this. With a minimum of two reads required per UMI, MIGEC and MiXCR pulled out about 50,000 +/- 9,200 unique UMI-labeled TRB cDNA molecules from each library. On average, each library contained about 40,000 +/- 10,000 functional in-frame TRB CDR3 nucleotide clonotypes without stop codons. After downsampling to 5000 UMI-labeled TRB molecules per sample, diversity metrics, including normalized Shannon-Wiener and Chao1, were computed in VDJtools. VDJtools was used to calculate clonotype-size-weighted physicochemical properties of the central five CDR3 residues, namely interaction energy, strength, volume and Kidera factor 4. One entry per CDR3 protein sequence results from the TCRdb reprocessing of the reads, with DNA left out. The V and J calls and clone size come from TCRdb's table, not from the authors' own analysis. The record for this sample contains tens of thousands of distinct CDR3 sequences. The leading ten clones occupy about 15% of the sample.

The data belong to a study of CXCR3-negative and CXCR3-positive naive CD8 T cells (dated by TCRdb to about 2019). Looking at the study overall: In total, some 140 million TRB reads were obtained, or roughly 1.5 +/- 0.3 million reads per library. The diversity and physicochemical repertoire analyses included approximately ten donors pooled from two independent experiments. Naive subsets from about 5 donors and memory cells from 3 donors were included in the TRBV-TRBJ cluster analysis.

The germline V gene specifies MNHEY as CDR1 and SVGEGT as CDR2. Including the terminal cysteine and phenylalanine, the CDR3 comprises 14 residues. There is no recorded DNA. Here is what the overall study found, with its caveats: Freshly isolated PBMCs were used for most assays because CXCR3 expression partially decreased after cryopreservation. Surface CD5, linked to self-reactivity in mice, was comparable between naive subsets; TCR interaction strength was therefore also inferred from TRB CDR3 physicochemical properties. Comparably high repertoire diversity was found in both naive subsets, whereas much lower repertoire diversity was found in memory CD8+ T cells. Naive CXCR3-negative and CXCR3-positive cells from the same donor showed similar TRBV-TRBJ usage, whereas memory cells showed distinct patterns.

Each CD8+ T cell subset was flow-sorted in triplicate, with roughly 300,000 cells per subset placed directly into RLT lysis buffer. Standard density gradient centrifugation was used to isolate peripheral blood mononuclear cells from buffy coats. Total RNA was extracted from sorted cells using an RNeasy Mini Kit. The sequencing sample was made of memory CD8+ T cells from blood. Reading the label with the study, this specimen's cell subset or site is: conventional CD8+ memory T cells (TMEM), sorted as controls. The TCR was taken from a human donor in good health. Some clones in this sample may be carry-over from other donors' samples. The chain couples TRBV6-2 or TRBV6-3 to TRBJ2-7; TCRdb's D call, TRBD1, is unchecked because there is no DNA. The CDR3 here reads CASSYFDRTYEQYF.